The 23 T cell receptor beta chains given below trace back to one sample, sequenced in a study of PD-1 blockade in classical Hodgkin lymphoma (dated by TCRdb to the early 2020s). The time point label of this sample denotes: cycle 2 day 1 (C2D1) of nivolumab. Relapse after autologous stem cell transplantation had occurred in all trial patients, and cohorts A, B and C were distinguished by prior brentuximab vedotin exposure. Libraries were made using the immunoSEQ multiplex PCR assay. The immuneACCESS repertoire file appears here via TCRdb, limited to in-frame rearrangements. These files lack a portion of the clones; in checked studies, under half of the deficit traces to unresolved V genes, and the cause of the others is not known. This sample has 80,000 to 100,000 clones in its table, and 80% to 90% of those were observed once. The ten biggest clones cover 15% to 20% of the sample. Material: peripheral blood mononuclear cells (PBMCs), obtained before the second cycle of nivolumab. The receptors here all came from a human donor with classical Hodgkin lymphoma.

The rearrangement uses TRBV6-5 and TRBJ2-1; possibly TRBD2 for D (5 bases). This CDR3 has 16 amino acids. CDR1 and CDR2 (germline): MNHEY, SVGAGI. Trimming shortened V by 2 bases and J by 2 bases, and 13 bases separated the two germline ends. The CDR3 DNA reads TGTGCCAGCAGTTACAGTCTAGCCCGAACCTACAATGAGCAGTTCTTC. Translating it yields CASSYSLARTYNEQFF.

V gene TRBV29-1 combines with J gene TRBJ2-1; perhaps TRBD2 as D (6 bases). The germline V and J ends were trimmed by 4 bases and 8 bases, with 18 bases remaining between them. This CDR3 comprises 14 residues. CDR1 SQVTM and CDR2 ANQGSEA come from the germline V gene. The chain's CDR3 is CSVARLTSNDEQFF. The CDR3 nucleotides are TGCAGCGTTGCGCGGCTGACTAGTAACGATGAGCAGTTCTTC.

This clone was observed once. J is TRBJ2-1 and V is TRBV11-3; D gene unclear. V was clipped by 1 base and J by 7 bases, with 11 bases between them. The CDR3 is 14 residues long. Germline V CDR1 and CDR2: SGHNT, YENEEA. The DNA for the CDR3 is TGTGCCAGCAGCTTAGGTTCTGTGGTTAATGAGCAGTTCTTC. Its protein product is CASSLGSVVNEQFF.

With respect to this clone: Other DNA sequences in this specimen translate into the identical CDR3. V usage is TRBV19 and J usage is TRBJ2-1; 7 bases fit TRBD1. This CDR3 spans 15 amino acids. V trimming: 3 bases; J trimming: 1 base; junction bases outside the gene matches: 3. Germline loops: CDR1 LNHDA, CDR2 SQIVND (reference sequence). Written as DNA, the CDR3 is TGTGCCAGTAGTATCGGCAGGGGGTCCTACAATGAGCAGTTCTTC. It specifies CASSIGRGSYNEQFF.

This clone showed up just a few times. The V and J genes are TRBV9 and TRBJ1-1; D gene ambiguous. V dropped 2 bases and J dropped 1 base, with 9 bases sitting between them. Germline CDR1 reads SGDLS; CDR2 reads YYNGEE. This CDR3 comprises 14 residues. The CDR3: CASSVAGGNTEAFF. The CDR3 DNA is TGTGCCAGCAGCGTGGCCGGAGGGAACACTGAAGCTTTCTTT. The full variable domain, rest sourced from reference TRBV9 and TRBJ1-1, is DSGVTQTPKHLITATGQRVTLRCSPRSGDLSVYWYQQSLDQGLQFLIQYYNGEERAKGNILERFSAQQFPDLHSELNLSSLELGDSALYFCASSVAGGNTEAFFGQGTRLTVV.

The rearrangement links TRBV2 to TRBJ2-7, with a possible D match to TRBD2 (6 bases). Trimming left V 4 bases short and J 0 bases short, with 19 bases between. Germline loops: CDR1 SNHLY, CDR2 FYNNEI. This CDR3 has 17 residues. The CDR3 is CASSVTGTPPYSYEQYF. CDR3 DNA sequence: TGTGCCAGCAGTGTTACCGGGACTCCGCCCTACTCCTACGAGCAGTACTTC.

The chain links TRBV7-6 to TRBJ1-3; no reliable D call. Germline V lookup: CDR1 SGHVS, CDR2 FNYEAQ. V shed 0 bases and J shed 4 bases, with 10 bases lying between them. The CDR3 is 15 amino acids. The CDR3 bases are TGTGCCAGCAGCTTAGCGGCGGGATCCGGAAACACCATATATTTT. Translating gives CASSLAAGSGNTIYF.

The chain has TRBV7-8 and TRBJ2-6, with D possibly called TRBD1 or TRBD2 (6 bases each). This CDR3 spans 17 amino acids. Trimming removed 3 bases at V and 2 bases at J, with 14 bases between. Germline assignment: CDR1 SGHVS and CDR2 FQNEAQ. The CDR3 protein is CASSFWGAQAGANVLTF. CDR3 bases: TGTGCCAGCAGCTTTTGGGGGGCGCAGGCTGGGGCCAACGTCCTGACTTTC.

The rearrangement links TRBV5-6 to TRBJ2-5; D remains ambiguous. This CDR3 spans 12 amino acids. Germline-derived CDR1 and CDR2 are SGHDT and YYEEEE. V lost 1 base, J lost 4 bases, and 5 bases lay in between. For the CDR3, the DNA is TGTGCCAGCAGCTTGCCGTCAGAGACCCAGTACTTC. Translated, it gives CASSLPSETQYF.

The chain links TRBV6-5 to TRBJ1-6; maybe TRBD1 (5 bases). Germline CDR1 MNHEY, CDR2 SVGAGI. There are 13 residues in the CDR3. Deletions cut 6 bases from V and 7 bases from J, with 10 bases between. The CDR3 DNA reads as TGTGCCAGCAGGAGGGGAGAAAATTCACCCCTCCACTTT. It translates to CASRRGENSPLHF.

This clone was picked up one time. This chain links TRBV5-4 with TRBJ2-2, with D possibly TRBD2 on 7 matching bases. CDR1 is SGHNT, CDR2 YYREEE, per germline (reference sequence). The CDR3 has 17 amino acids. The V end was cut by 4 bases, the J end by 4 bases, with 20 bases between. As DNA, the CDR3 is TGTGCCAGCAGCCCTCTCGGGGGCGGGAGATCCACCGGGGAGCTGTTTTTT. Protein: CASSPLGGGRSTGELFF.

The V call is TRBV6-1, the J call TRBJ2-7; D is unresolved. Trimming shortened V by 1 base and J by 4 bases, and 14 bases separated the two germline ends. The CDR3 length is 15 residues. Per germline, CDR1 MNHNS and CDR2 SASEGT. DNA of the CDR3: TGTGCCAGCAGTGAAGGCCACACCCCTCAGTACGAGCAGTACTTC. This translates into CASSEGHTPQYEQYF.

The J gene is TRBJ1-1, the V gene TRBV5-4; the D gene is possibly TRBD1 (5 bases). Per germline, CDR1 SGHNT and CDR2 YYREEE (reference sequence). The length of the CDR3 is 14 residues. V lost 5 bases and J 4 bases, leaving 15 bases between the germline ends. The CDR3 DNA sequence: TGTGCCAGCAGTACCGGGACGAGGGGCACTGAAGCTTTCTTT. Translated: CASSTGTRGTEAFF.

The V and J genes are TRBV6-5 and TRBJ2-1; possibly TRBD1 or TRBD2 for D (5 bases each). Germline V gene data show CDR1 as MNHEY and CDR2 as SVGAGI. The length of the CDR3 is 16 residues. V lost 0 bases, J lost 7 bases, and 16 bases lay in between. The CDR3 is CASSYSVGEGRNEQFF. The CDR3 nucleotides read TGTGCCAGCAGTTACTCGGTGGGAGAGGGGCGGAATGAGCAGTTCTTC.

This clone has a single count. The CDR3 loop reads CASSHPPKGWDEQFF. CDR3 nucleotides: TGTGCCAGCAGTCACCCTCCGAAGGGGTGGGATGAGCAGTTCTTC. V is TRBV6-1 and J is TRBJ2-1; a weak D match, TRBD1 (5 bases). Per the germline V gene, CDR1 is MNHNS and CDR2 is SASEGT. The CDR3 consists of 15 residues. V shed 5 bases and J shed 8 bases, with 19 bases lying between them.

J is TRBJ2-1 and V is TRBV9; 11 bases match TRBD2. The CDR3 is 13 residues long. J gave up 14 bases and V 5 bases, and 9 bases lay outside the gene matches. Germline V CDR1 and CDR2: SGDLS, YYNGEE. CDR3 region: CASSVSLAGGKFF. In DNA, the CDR3 is TGTGCCAGCAGTGTGTCTTTAGCGGGAGGGAAGTTCTTC. The full variable domain, rest sourced from reference TRBV9 and TRBJ2-1, is DSGVTQTPKHLITATGQRVTLRCSPRSGDLSVYWYQQSLDQGLQFLIQYYNGEERAKGNILERFSAQQFPDLHSELNLSSLELGDSALYFCASSVSLAGGKFFGPGTRLTVL.

This clone was observed a handful of times. The chain recombines TRBV5-1 with TRBJ2-1; D is ambiguous. V lost 4 bases to trimming and J lost 5 bases, with 7 bases between them. Germline CDR1 reads SGHRS; CDR2 reads YFSETQ. The CDR3 runs 12 residues. The CDR3: CASSLSDNEQFF. For the CDR3, the DNA is TGCGCCAGCAGCCTATCAGACAATGAGCAGTTCTTC. The whole variable domain, remainder taken from reference TRBV5-1 and TRBJ2-1, is KAGVTQTPRYLIKTRGQQVTLSCSPISGHRSVSWYQQTPGQGLQFLFEYFSETQRNKGNFPGRFSGRQFSNSRSEMNVSTLELGDSALYLCASSLSDNEQFFGPGTRLTVL.

The chain recombines TRBV18 with TRBJ2-5; the D is unclear. The CDR3 is made up of 14 amino acids. Germline CDR1 is KGHSH and CDR2 is LQKENI. The ends were cut back, 2 bases at V and 2 bases at J, with 9 bases in the middle. Here the CDR3 reads CASSPTATQETQYF. CDR3 nucleotides: TGTGCCAGCTCACCAACCGCGACTCAAGAGACCCAGTACTTC. Complete variable domain (other parts from reference TRBV18 and TRBJ2-5): NAGVMQNPRHLVRRRGQEARLRCSPMKGHSHVYWYRQLPEEGLKFMVYLQKENIIDESGMPKERFSAEFPKEGPSILRIQQVVRGDSAAYFCASSPTATQETQYFGPGTRLLVL.

The chain joins TRBV5-1 to TRBJ2-1; 15 bases are shared with TRBD2. The CDR3 contains 17 residues. J lost 8 bases, V lost 3 bases, and 9 bases had no gene match. The germline gives CDR1 SGHRS, CDR2 YFSETQ. Here the CDR3 reads CASSSKGTSGRIDEQFF. Here the CDR3 DNA reads TGCGCCAGCAGCTCGAAGGGGACTAGCGGGAGGATCGATGAGCAGTTCTTC.

This clone has a single count. This rearrangement joins TRBV19 to TRBJ2-1; TRBD2 agrees at 9 bases. Trimming cost V 3 bases and J 7 bases; bases outside gene matches: 10. The CDR3 length is 16 residues. Germline assignment: CDR1 LNHDA and CDR2 SQIVND (reference sequence). This CDR3 is CASSMLGGTSSNEQFF. The CDR3 DNA reads as TGTGCCAGTAGTATGTTGGGGGGGACTAGCTCTAATGAGCAGTTCTTC.

The chain joins TRBV10-3 to TRBJ1-5, with D maybe TRBD1 (5 bases). Germline V lookup: CDR1 ENHRY, CDR2 SYGVKD. This CDR3 has 16 residues. Trimming took 0 bases from V and 2 from J, leaving 11 bases between them. This chain's CDR3 is CAISESFARGNQPQHF. CDR3 coding DNA: TGTGCCATCAGTGAGTCGTTCGCCAGGGGCAATCAGCCCCAGCATTTT.

This chain links TRBV5-1 with TRBJ2-3; 8 bases map to TRBD2. The CDR3 is 15 residues long. The germline CDR1 and CDR2 sequences are SGHRS and YFSETQ. The V and J ends lost 7 bases and 0 bases, in that order; junction bases with no gene match: 7. The CDR3 protein is CASHDPSGSTDTQYF. CDR3 sequence (DNA): TGCGCCAGCCATGATCCTAGCGGGAGCACAGATACGCAGTATTTT.

The genes are TRBV6-6 and TRBJ2-4; D uncertain. The germline CDR1 and CDR2 sequences are MNHNY and SVGAGI (reference sequence). This CDR3 is 14 amino acids long. Trimming left V 0 bases short and J 5 bases short, with 8 bases between. The CDR3 sequence: CASSYSTVENIQYF. The CDR3 DNA is TGTGCCAGCAGTTACTCGACGGTCGAAAACATTCAGTACTTC.